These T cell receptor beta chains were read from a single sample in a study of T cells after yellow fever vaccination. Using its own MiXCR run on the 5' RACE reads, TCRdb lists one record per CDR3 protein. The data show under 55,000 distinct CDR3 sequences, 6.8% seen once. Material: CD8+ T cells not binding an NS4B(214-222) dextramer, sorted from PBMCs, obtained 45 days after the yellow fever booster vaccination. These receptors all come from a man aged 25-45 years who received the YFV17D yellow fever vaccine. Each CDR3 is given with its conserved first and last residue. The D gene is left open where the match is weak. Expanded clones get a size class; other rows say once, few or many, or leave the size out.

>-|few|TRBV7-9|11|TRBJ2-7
CASTNSYEQYF
TGTGCCAGTACTAATTCCTACGAGCAGTACTTC
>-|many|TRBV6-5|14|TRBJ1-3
CASRTPGSGNTIYF
TGTGCCAGCAGGACTCCTGGGTCTGGAAACACCATATATTTT
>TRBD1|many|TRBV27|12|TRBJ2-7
CASSLDRGEQYF
TGTGCCAGCAGTTTGGACAGGGGCGAGCAGTACTTC
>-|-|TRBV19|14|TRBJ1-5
CASSIVQINQPQHF
TGTGCCAGTAGTATAGTGCAGATCAATCAGCCCCAGCATTTT
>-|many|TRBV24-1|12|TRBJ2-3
CATSAGGDTQYF
TGTGCCACCAGCGCAGGGGGGGATACGCAGTATTTT
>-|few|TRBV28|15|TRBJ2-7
CASSAEPMSSYEQYF
TGTGCCAGCAGTGCCGAGCCGATGAGCTCCTACGAGCAGTACTTC
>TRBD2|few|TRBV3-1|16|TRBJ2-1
CASSQAGGGLSNEQFF
TGTGCCAGCAGCCAAGCCGGGGGGGGGCTATCCAATGAGCAGTTCTTC
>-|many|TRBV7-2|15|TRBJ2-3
CASSTRLGLTDTQYF
TGTGCCAGCAGCACGCGACTAGGGCTGACAGATACGCAGTATTTT
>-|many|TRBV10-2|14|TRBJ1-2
CASSGQGFIPGYTF
TGCGCCAGCAGTGGTCAGGGATTTATTCCGGGCTACACCTTC
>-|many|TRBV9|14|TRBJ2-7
CASSVAGSPVEQYF
TGTGCCAGCAGCGTAGCGGGCTCGCCCGTAGAGCAGTACTTC
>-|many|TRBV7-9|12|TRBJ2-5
CASSPVMETQYF
TGTGCCAGCAGCCCGGTAATGGAGACCCAGTACTTC
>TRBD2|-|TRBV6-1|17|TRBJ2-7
CASSNGLAGGLGAEQYF
TGTGCCAGCAGCAATGGACTAGCGGGAGGATTGGGGGCCGAGCAGTACTTC
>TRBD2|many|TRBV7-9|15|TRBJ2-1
CASSLTSGSRNEQFF
TGTGCCAGCAGCTTGACTAGCGGGAGTCGAAATGAGCAGTTCTTC
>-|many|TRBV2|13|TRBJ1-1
CASSADGHTEAFF
TGTGCCAGCAGCGCGGACGGACACACTGAAGCTTTCTTT
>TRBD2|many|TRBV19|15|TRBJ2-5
CASSGWLAGAETQYF
TGTGCCAGTAGTGGGTGGCTAGCGGGAGCAGAGACCCAGTACTTC
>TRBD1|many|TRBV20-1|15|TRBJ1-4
CSAFRDSATNEKLFF
TGCAGTGCTTTCCGGGACAGCGCAACTAATGAAAAACTGTTTTTT
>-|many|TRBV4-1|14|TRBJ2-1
CASSHLTDYNEQFF
TGCGCCAGCAGCCACCTGACTGATTACAATGAGCAGTTCTTC